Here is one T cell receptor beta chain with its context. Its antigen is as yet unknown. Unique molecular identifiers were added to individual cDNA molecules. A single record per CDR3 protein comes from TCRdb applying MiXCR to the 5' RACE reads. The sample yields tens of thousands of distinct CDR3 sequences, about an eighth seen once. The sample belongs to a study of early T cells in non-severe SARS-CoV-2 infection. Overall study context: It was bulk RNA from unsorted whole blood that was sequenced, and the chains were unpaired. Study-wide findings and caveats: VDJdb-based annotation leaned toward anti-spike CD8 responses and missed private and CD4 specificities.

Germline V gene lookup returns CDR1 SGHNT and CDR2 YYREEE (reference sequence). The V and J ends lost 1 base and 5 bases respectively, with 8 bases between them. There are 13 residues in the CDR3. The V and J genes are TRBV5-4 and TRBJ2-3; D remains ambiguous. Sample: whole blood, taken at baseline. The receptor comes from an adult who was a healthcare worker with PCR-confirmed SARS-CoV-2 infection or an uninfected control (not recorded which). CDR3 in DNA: TGTGCCAGCAGCTTGAAAGGTGGAGATACGCAGTATTTT. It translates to CASSLKGGDTQYF.